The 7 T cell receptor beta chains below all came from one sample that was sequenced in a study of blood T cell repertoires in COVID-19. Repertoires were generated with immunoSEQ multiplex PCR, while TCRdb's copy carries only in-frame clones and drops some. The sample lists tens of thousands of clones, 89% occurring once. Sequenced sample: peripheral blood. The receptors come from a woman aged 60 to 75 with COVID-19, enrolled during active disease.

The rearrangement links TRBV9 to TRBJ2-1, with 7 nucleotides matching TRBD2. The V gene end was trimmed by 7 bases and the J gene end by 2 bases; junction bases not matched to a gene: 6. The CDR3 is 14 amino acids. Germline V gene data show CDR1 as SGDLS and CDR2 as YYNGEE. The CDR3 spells CASGERGTYNEQFF. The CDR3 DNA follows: TGTGCCAGCGGAGAGCGGGGAACCTACAATGAGCAGTTCTTC. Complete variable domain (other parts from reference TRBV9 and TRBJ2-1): DSGVTQTPKHLITATGQRVTLRCSPRSGDLSVYWYQQSLDQGLQFLIQYYNGEERAKGNILERFSAQQFPDLHSELNLSSLELGDSALYFCASGERGTYNEQFFGPGTRLTVL.

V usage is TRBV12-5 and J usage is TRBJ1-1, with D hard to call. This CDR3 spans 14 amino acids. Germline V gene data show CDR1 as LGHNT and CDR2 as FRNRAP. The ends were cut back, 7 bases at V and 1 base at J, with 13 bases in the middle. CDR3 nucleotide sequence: TGTGCTAGTGCGACACAGCCTCAGAACACTGAAGCTTTCTTT. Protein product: CASATQPQNTEAFF.

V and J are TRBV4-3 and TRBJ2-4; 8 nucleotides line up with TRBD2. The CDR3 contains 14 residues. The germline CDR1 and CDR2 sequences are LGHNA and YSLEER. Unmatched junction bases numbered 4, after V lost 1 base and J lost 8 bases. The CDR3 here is CASSQGMGLDIQYF. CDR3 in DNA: TGCGCCAGCAGCCAAGGGATGGGACTAGACATTCAGTACTTC.

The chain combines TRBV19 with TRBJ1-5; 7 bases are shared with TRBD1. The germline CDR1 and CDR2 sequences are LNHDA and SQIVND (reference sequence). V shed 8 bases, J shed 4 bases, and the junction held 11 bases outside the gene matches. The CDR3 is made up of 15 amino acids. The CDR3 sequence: CASATERTGNQPQHF. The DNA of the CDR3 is TGTGCCAGTGCCACTGAACGGACAGGAAATCAGCCCCAGCATTTT. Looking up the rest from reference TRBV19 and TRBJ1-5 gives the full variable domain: DGGITQSPKYLFRKEGQNVTLSCEQNLNHDAMYWYRQDPGQGLRLIYYSQIVNDFQKGDIAEGYSVSREKKESFPLTVTSAQKNPTAFYLCASATERTGNQPQHFGDGTRLSIL.

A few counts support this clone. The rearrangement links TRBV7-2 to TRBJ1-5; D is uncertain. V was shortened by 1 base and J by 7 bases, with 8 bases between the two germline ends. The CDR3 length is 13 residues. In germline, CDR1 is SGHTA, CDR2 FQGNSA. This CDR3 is CASSLVGEQPQHF. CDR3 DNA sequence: TGTGCCAGCAGCTTAGTCGGGGAACAGCCCCAGCATTTT. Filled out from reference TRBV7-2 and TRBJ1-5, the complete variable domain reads GAGVSQSPSNKVTEKGKDVELRCDPISGHTALYWYRQSLGQGLEFLIYFQGNSAPDKSGLPSDRFSAERTGGSVSTLTIQRTQQEDSAVYLCASSLVGEQPQHFGDGTRLSIL.

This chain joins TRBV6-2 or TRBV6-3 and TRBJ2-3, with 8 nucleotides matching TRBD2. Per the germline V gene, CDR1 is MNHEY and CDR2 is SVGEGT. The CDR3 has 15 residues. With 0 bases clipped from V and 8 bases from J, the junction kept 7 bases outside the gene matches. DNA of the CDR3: TGTGCCAGCAGTTACTCCGCCAGCGGGGGCGGTACGCAGTATTTT. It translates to CASSYSASGGGTQYF.

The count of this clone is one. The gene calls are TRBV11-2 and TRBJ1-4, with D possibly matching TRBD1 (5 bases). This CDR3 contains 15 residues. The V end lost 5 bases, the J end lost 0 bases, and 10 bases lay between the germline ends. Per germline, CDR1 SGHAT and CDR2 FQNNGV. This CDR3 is CASSPTEATNEKLFF. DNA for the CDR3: TGTGCCAGCAGCCCGACAGAAGCAACTAATGAAAAACTGTTTTTT.